The 21 T cell receptor beta chains given below trace back to one sample, sequenced in a study of molecular identifiers for immune sequencing clone quantification (dated by TCRdb to the late 2010s). Receptor amplification or capture employed PCR. Sequencing instrument: NextSeq 500. The public reads were run again by TCRdb, first through fastp at Q25 and then through MiXCR, and only productive beta chains were kept. Every CDR3 protein is listed once, alongside the most common genes and DNA of its rows. The sample table records fewer than 350,000 distinct CDR3 sequences; about 22% of these occur just once. The ten largest clones represent about 0.73% of the sample. Sample: naive CD8+ T cells from blood, with Jurkat cell RNA spiked in. The sample's cell subset or site label, decoded: FACS-sorted CD8+CD4-CCR7+CD45RA+ naive T cells. These receptors were obtained from a human donor in good health. Some libraries in this study had Jurkat cell RNA spiked in.

A few counts support this clonotype. V and J are TRBV19 and TRBJ2-7, with unresolved D. Germline-derived CDR1 and CDR2 are LNHDA and SQIVND (reference sequence). The V end lost 5 bases, the J end lost 7 bases, and 15 bases lay between the germline ends. The CDR3 covers 13 residues. This CDR3 is CASSVTGPSEQYF. The CDR3 coding sequence is TGTGCCAGTAGTGTTACGGGCCCTTCTGAGCAGTACTTC.

This clonotype was recorded a few times. J is TRBJ2-7 and V is TRBV4-1; 9 bases line up with TRBD1. The CDR3 is 15 amino acids. Germline V CDR1 and CDR2: MGHRA, YSYEKL. J lost 5 bases, V lost 1 base, and 6 bases had no gene match. CDR3 in amino acids: CASSQAGTGSHEQYF. The CDR3 DNA follows: TGCGCCAGCAGCCAAGCCGGGACAGGGAGTCACGAGCAGTACTTC.

Many counts were recorded for this clonotype. V and J are TRBV20-1 and TRBJ1-1; D is possibly TRBD1 (5 bases). CDR3 length: 13 residues. V was clipped by 6 bases and J by 3 bases, with 14 bases between them. Germline CDR1 DFQATT, CDR2 SNEGSKA (reference sequence). CDR3 protein: CSARRQGDTEAFF. Written as DNA, the CDR3 is TGCAGTGCCAGGAGGCAGGGTGACACTGAAGCTTTCTTT.

The chain joins TRBV11-2 to TRBJ1-1; D uncertain. This CDR3 contains 16 residues. CDR1 and CDR2 from the germline V gene are SGHAT and FQNNGV. V lost 5 bases to trimming and J lost 4 bases, with 20 bases between them. The CDR3 sequence: CASSPGSGFGSTEAFF. The CDR3 DNA is TGTGCCAGCAGCCCCGGTTCGGGGTTTGGGAGCACTGAAGCTTTCTTT.

To note about this clonotype: This may stem from a read error, because a much larger clone lies one nucleotide away. The V and J genes are TRBV7-3 and TRBJ2-3, with D maybe TRBD2 (6 bases). The CDR3 sequence is 15 residues long. Germline loops: CDR1 SGHTA, CDR2 FQGTGA. Deletions cut 5 bases from V and 4 bases from J, with 16 bases between. The CDR3 bases are TGTGCCAGCAGCGAATCGGGACTTACATCAGATACGCAGTATTTT. It translates to CASSESGLTSDTQYF.

At least ten counts were recorded for this clonotype. The rearrangement links TRBV9 to TRBJ2-3; perhaps D is TRBD1 or TRBD2 (6 bases each). The germline V gene encodes CDR1 SGDLS and CDR2 YYNGEE. V was shortened by 0 bases and J by 0 bases, with 11 bases between the two germline ends. The CDR3 runs to 16 residues. In DNA, the CDR3 is TGTGCCAGCAGCGTAGAGGACGGGGGCAGCACAGATACGCAGTATTTT. Translating it yields CASSVEDGGSTDTQYF.

Many counts were recorded for this clonotype. This chain links TRBV12-3 or TRBV12-4 with TRBJ2-2; TRBD1 matches 7 bases. Trimming cost V 6 bases and J 0 bases; bases outside gene matches: 7. The CDR3 is 16 residues long. The DNA for the CDR3 is TGTGCCAGCAGCCCTCCCGGGACAGCGAACACCGGGGAGCTGTTTTTT. Its translation: CASSPPGTANTGELFF.

V is TRBV6-5 and J is TRBJ2-3, with 9 positions matching TRBD1. J was trimmed by 3 bases and V by 6 bases; bases with no gene match: 7. The CDR3 length is 15 residues. Germline V gene lookup returns CDR1 MNHEY and CDR2 SVGAGI. The CDR3 spells CASSRTGGETDTQYF. In DNA form, the CDR3 reads TGTGCCAGCAGCCGAACAGGGGGCGAGACAGATACGCAGTATTTT.

This clonotype came up a few times. This sequence joins TRBV3-1 and TRBJ2-5; D unclear. This CDR3 is 12 amino acids long. The ends were cut back, 0 bases at V and 12 bases at J, with 11 bases in the middle. The V gene's germline CDR1 is LGHDT and CDR2 YNNKEL (reference sequence). In DNA form, the CDR3 reads TGTGCCAGCAGCCAAGATATGGCAGATAAGTACTTC. This encodes CASSQDMADKYF.

This clonotype has a handful of counts. The chain couples TRBV13 to TRBJ2-7; weak D call: TRBD2 (6 bases). The CDR3 length is 16 residues. Per the germline V gene, CDR1 is PRHDT and CDR2 is FYEKMQ (reference sequence). Trimming shortened V by 5 bases and J by 0 bases, and 17 bases separated the two germline ends. The CDR3 nucleotides are TGTGCCAGCAGCCCCGGGCGTAGCGGCAGCTCCTACGAGCAGTACTTC. Its translation is CASSPGRSGSSYEQYF. The whole variable domain, filled in from reference TRBV13 and TRBJ2-7, reads AAGVIQSPRHLIKEKRETATLKCYPIPRHDTVYWYQQGPGQDPQFLISFYEKMQSDKGSIPDRFSAQQFSDYHSELNMSSLELGDSALYFCASSPGRSGSSYEQYFGPGTRLTVT.

V usage is TRBV6-2 or TRBV6-3 and J usage is TRBJ1-5; D remains unclear. This CDR3 contains 16 residues. The germline CDR1 and CDR2 sequences are MNHEY and SVGEGT. V gave up 4 bases and J gave up 6 bases, with 19 bases separating them. CDR3 sequence (DNA): TGTGCCAGCAGTTCCACCCCGTCCCAGTGGGGTCAGCCCCAGCATTTT. This sequence encodes CASSSTPSQWGQPQHF.

This rearrangement joins TRBV20-1 to TRBJ2-7; the D is unclear. Per germline, CDR1 DFQATT and CDR2 SNEGSKA (reference sequence). The V end lost 1 base, the J end lost 2 bases, and 9 bases lay between the germline ends. The length of the CDR3 is 13 residues. Here the CDR3 reads CSARGFGAYEQYF. For the CDR3, the DNA is TGCAGTGCTAGAGGTTTTGGTGCCTACGAGCAGTACTTC.

This clonotype has only a few counts. The V gene is TRBV12-3 or TRBV12-4, the J gene TRBJ2-5; 8 nucleotides line up with TRBD1. Losses at the gene ends were 5 bases for V and 5 bases for J; bases not matched to a gene: 7. The CDR3 is 14 amino acids. The CDR3 is CASSRQGRKETQYF. The CDR3 coding sequence is TGTGCCAGCAGTCGACAGGGGCGGAAGGAGACCCAGTACTTC.

There are many counts of this clonotype. V is TRBV2 and J is TRBJ2-3; TRBD2 might be the D (5 bases). CDR1 SNHLY and CDR2 FYNNEI come from the germline V gene. The CDR3 sequence is 12 residues long. Trimming pared 6 bases from V and 6 bases from J, leaving 10 bases between. The CDR3 DNA is TGTGCCAGCAGGTCTAGCTCGGATACGCAGTATTTT. Protein sequence: CASRSSSDTQYF.

This clonotype occurred a few times. The V and J genes are TRBV12-3 or TRBV12-4 and TRBJ2-2, with no clear D. Trimming removed 4 bases from V and 0 bases from J, with 9 bases in between. The CDR3 runs 15 residues. The CDR3 protein is CASSSTASNTGELFF. The CDR3 DNA sequence: TGTGCCAGCAGTTCAACAGCGTCGAACACCGGGGAGCTGTTTTTT.

This clonotype was detected ten times or more. The V gene is TRBV7-9, the J gene TRBJ2-1; 9 bases line up with TRBD1. The CDR3 consists of 15 residues. The V segment lost 3 bases and the J segment 5 bases; nucleotides outside the gene matches: 5. Germline CDR1 is SEHNR and CDR2 is FQNEAQ (reference sequence). For the CDR3, the DNA is TGTGCCAGCAGCTTCCCGGGACAGGGTCACAATGAGCAGTTCTTC. This translates into CASSFPGQGHNEQFF.

There are many counts of this clonotype. The V gene is TRBV2, the J gene TRBJ1-4, with a possible D match to TRBD1 (5 bases). CDR3 size: 14 residues. V lost 10 bases and J lost 1, with 13 bases in between. Germline V gives CDR1 SNHLY, CDR2 FYNNEI. CDR3 protein: CATRGELTNEKLFF. The CDR3 DNA reads as TGTGCCACCCGGGGCGAACTAACTAATGAAAAACTGTTTTTT.

V gene TRBV2 combines with J gene TRBJ2-1; possibly TRBD1 for D (6 bases). V lost 4 bases and J lost 4, with 14 bases in between. The germline V gene has CDR1 SNHLY and CDR2 FYNNEI. The CDR3 has 15 residues. The CDR3 nucleotides read TGTGCCAGCAGTGTCGACAGAGGGGGTTACAATGAGCAGTTCTTC. Amino acid sequence: CASSVDRGGYNEQFF.

This rearrangement joins TRBV28 to TRBJ2-7; D not certain. There are 15 residues in the CDR3. CDR1 is MDHEN, CDR2 SYDVKM, per germline. Deletions cut 7 bases from V and 0 bases from J, with 16 bases between. CDR3 in amino acids: CASTSPFGFSYEQYF. The CDR3 DNA is TGTGCCAGCACTTCACCATTCGGGTTCTCCTACGAGCAGTACTTC.

The rearrangement uses TRBV11-2 and TRBJ2-4; no clear D. Germline values: CDR1 SGHAT, CDR2 FQNNGV. The ends were cut back, 2 bases at V and 3 bases at J, with 11 bases in the middle. The length of the CDR3 is 15 residues. As DNA, the CDR3 is TGTGCCAGCAGCTTATCAGATTATAGCAAAAACATTCAGTACTTC. This encodes CASSLSDYSKNIQYF.

The V and J genes are TRBV19 and TRBJ2-2, with TRBD1 identical over 8 bases. Germline assignment: CDR1 LNHDA and CDR2 SQIVND (reference sequence). V lost 3 bases, J lost 7 bases, and 7 bases stayed unmatched. The CDR3 runs to 15 residues. CDR3 nucleotides: TGTGCCAGTAGTATTATGACAGGGGTCGGCGGGGAGCTGTTTTTT. Protein product: CASSIMTGVGGELFF.